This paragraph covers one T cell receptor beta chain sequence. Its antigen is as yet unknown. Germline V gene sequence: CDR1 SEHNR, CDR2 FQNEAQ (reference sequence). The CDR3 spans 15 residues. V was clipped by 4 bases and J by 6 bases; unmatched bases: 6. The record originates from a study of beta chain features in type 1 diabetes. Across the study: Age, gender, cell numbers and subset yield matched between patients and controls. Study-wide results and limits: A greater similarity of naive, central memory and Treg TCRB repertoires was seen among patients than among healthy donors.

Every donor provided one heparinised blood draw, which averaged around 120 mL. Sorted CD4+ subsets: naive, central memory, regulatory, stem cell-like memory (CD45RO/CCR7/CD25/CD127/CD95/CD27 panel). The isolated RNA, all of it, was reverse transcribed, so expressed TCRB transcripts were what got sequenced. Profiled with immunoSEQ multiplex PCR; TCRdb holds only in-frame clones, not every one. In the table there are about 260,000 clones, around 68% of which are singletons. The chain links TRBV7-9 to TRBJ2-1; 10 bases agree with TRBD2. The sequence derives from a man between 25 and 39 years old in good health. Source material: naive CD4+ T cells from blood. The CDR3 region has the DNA TGTGCCAGCAGCTATCAACTAGCGGGAAGCAATGAGCAGTTCTTC. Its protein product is CASSYQLAGSNEQFF.